This T cell receptor (beta chain) was captured in a study of T cell responses to AZD1222 COVID-19 vaccine (dated by TCRdb to 2020 to 2023). Describing the broader study: TCR sequencing was performed for roughly 240 trial participants, of whom about 200 were given two doses of AZD1222 and about 25 were given two doses of MenACWY control vaccine. Enrollment into the trials was organized by age into subgroups of 18-55, 56-69 and 70-plus years, and those subgroups contained roughly 140, 27 and 60 TCR-sequenced participants, respectively. The research as a whole found: The 56-69-year group was small, and its depth increase did not reach significance, likely because of low power. Nearly half of unique spike-specific TCRs reportedly recognized epitopes outside regions mutated in the B.1.351 and B.1.1.7 variants. Because no day 14 peak-response samples were available, the repertoires could be characterized only after the peak T cell response. Participants were mostly white British, with more females than males. The authors suggested clonal diversity may have been underestimated. Conclusions about previously exposed vaccinees are limited, since just 6 or 7 AZD1222 recipients were seropositive for SARS-CoV-2 at baseline. After two AZD1222 doses, both the breadth and the depth of spike-specific TCRs were significantly higher than at day 0 and than in MenACWY recipients. CD4 TCRs associated with the vaccine covered the entire spike protein, and the dominant responses were in regions 160-218 and 743-854.

V and J are truncated by 7 bases and 6 bases respectively, leaving an intervening sequence of 11 bases. There are 12 amino acids in the CDR3, from cysteine to phenylalanine inclusive. Only the CDR3 region is kept as DNA, spanning 36 bases read in frame from base 1. According to the germline V gene, CDR1 reads SGHNT and CDR2 reads YENEEA. A note on this clone: What antigen it recognizes has not been identified. Base qualities are missing; no much larger clone stands one base away.

The CDR3 regions of human TCRbeta chains were analyzed by immunosequencing. The original pipeline was this. TCRs in the repertoires were matched against a reference library of SARS-CoV-2-specific TCRs that had been generated with the MIRA antigen-specificity platform. Breadth was defined as the fraction of unique TCRs that were SARS-CoV-2-associated. Depth was defined as the fraction of total T cells that were SARS-CoV-2-associated. Using the MIRA data, each spike-specific TCR was mapped to the spike region that the TCR reacts to and placed in a CD4 or CD8 class. Log10-transformed breadth and depth values were compared by one-way ANOVA with Sidak's multiple comparisons tests. This immuneACCESS table, as held by TCRdb, lists in-frame sequences with V and J called but not all clones. Of the missing ones, under half trace to an unresolved V gene in checked studies; the others have no known cause. V, J and clone size are those of that table, while D and trimming were read from the DNA. This sample comprises fewer than 180,000 clones, about 92% of them detected only once. The top ten constitute approximately 3.4% of the sample.

The time point label of this sample denotes: about 28 days (+/-7) after the second vaccine dose. AZD1222 recipients given second doses at about 4 weeks or at about 12 weeks were pooled, since spike-specific TCR depth and breadth were not found to differ between the two schedules. The vaccinee samples were drawn from two UK trials, COV001 and COV002, one of which was a single-blind randomized controlled phase 2/3 trial testing AZD1222 (ChAdOx1 nCoV-19) in healthy adults. Trial participant PBMC samples were collected at day 0 and day 28 after the second dose for TCRbeta chain sequencing. The clonotype comes from an adult who received the AZD1222 COVID-19 vaccine. This specimen was peripheral blood, taken 28 days after the second AZD1222 dose. The receptor chain draws on TRBV11-3 and TRBJ2-3, with the D gene call left open. In nucleotide form, the sequence is TGTGCCAGCACCACTTACGGGGATACGCAGTATTTT. Translation gives CASTTYGDTQYF. Beyond the CDR3, the reference TRBV11-3 and TRBJ2-3 genes provide the residues; the full variable domain reads: EAGVVQSPRYKIIEKKQPVAFWCNPISGHNTLYWYLQNLGQGPELLIRYENEEAVDDSQLPKDRFSAERLKGVDSTLKIQPAELGDSAVYLCASTTYGDTQYFGPGTRLTVL.